This TCR beta chain originates from a study of blood T cell repertoires in COVID-19. Profiled with immunoSEQ multiplex PCR; TCRdb holds only in-frame clones, not every one. The sample yields approximately 150,000 clones, about 83% seen once. The CDR3 contains 15 residues. Trimming took off 6 bases at V and 6 bases at J, with 20 bases between the two ends. Germline lookup yields CDR1 MNHEY and CDR2 SMNVEV (reference sequence). The chain uses TRBV27 and TRBJ1-1; maybe TRBD1 (5 bases). The TCR was taken from a woman between 45 and 60 years old with active or convalescent COVID-19. The sequenced material came from peripheral blood. The CDR3 DNA reads as TGTGCCAGCAGAGCAGGGCTGGAGAGGTTCCCTGAAGCTTTCTTT. This gives the protein CASRAGLERFPEAFF.